This entry describes one T cell receptor (beta chain). Original processing methods: Quantification of nucleated cells was approximated via reference gene primer amplification. TCRdb's copy holds only in-frame clones and misses some; the assay was immunoSEQ multiplex PCR. The V and J calls and the clone size are those of that table, but D and trimming were determined from the DNA. The sample yields some 390,000 clones, over 75% seen once. V lost 4 bases and J lost 4; bases outside the gene matches: 10. The CDR3 length is 17 residues. Germline V lookup: CDR1 MNHNS, CDR2 SASEGT. This entry belongs to a study of blood T cell repertoires in COVID-19.

The sequencing input was PBMCs or T cells enriched from blood (not recorded which). The TCR comes from a man aged 25-40 years who had recovered from COVID-19. The chain recombines TRBV6-1 with TRBJ2-1, with TRBD2 identical over 10 bases. Here the CDR3 reads CASSATSLAGRYNEQFF. In DNA, the CDR3 is TGTGCCAGCAGTGCAACCTCACTAGCGGGAAGGTACAATGAGCAGTTCTTC.